The 24 T cell receptor beta chains reported below all come from one sample, sequenced in a study of blood T cell repertoires in COVID-19. Sequenced by immunoSEQ multiplex PCR; TCRdb stores in-frame clones only, minus some. This repertoire shows over 130,000 clones, roughly four fifths found once; its top ten account for 1.6%. The sample taken for sequencing was PBMCs or T cells enriched from blood (not recorded which). The receptors derive from a woman in her late teens or twenties who had been exposed to COVID-19.

This clone occurred a few times. The V call is TRBV4-2, the J call TRBJ1-1; TRBD1 is a possible D gene (6 bases). The CDR3 totals 13 residues. The germline V gene encodes CDR1 LGHNA and CDR2 YNFKEQ. V dropped 6 bases and J dropped 5 bases, with 13 bases sitting between them. The DNA for the CDR3 is TGTGCCAGCAGGACGACAGGATATACTGAAGCTTTCTTT. Its translation is CASRTTGYTEAFF.

This rearrangement joins TRBV2 to TRBJ1-1; TRBD1 might be the D (6 bases). Germline CDR1 and CDR2: SNHLY and FYNNEI. The V end lost 1 base, the J end lost 0 bases, and 12 bases lay between the germline ends. The CDR3 extends over 16 amino acids. The CDR3 DNA reads TGTGCCAGCAGTGAAGGGACAGATTTCATGAACACTGAAGCTTTCTTT. It codes for CASSEGTDFMNTEAFF.

This clone was seen a few times. The gene calls are TRBV6-6 and TRBJ2-7; 12 positions match TRBD2. V shed 6 bases and J 2 bases; nucleotides not matched to a gene: 5. The CDR3 has 15 residues. Germline values: CDR1 MNHNY, CDR2 SVGAGI (reference sequence). The CDR3 loop reads CASSPGLAGTYEQYF. In nucleotides, the CDR3 is TGTGCCAGCAGCCCAGGACTAGCGGGGACCTACGAGCAGTACTTC.

The gene calls are TRBV7-2 and TRBJ2-7; TRBD1 aligns across 7 bases. This CDR3 has 15 residues. V lost 1 base, J lost 4 bases, and 7 bases stayed unmatched. CDR1 is SGHTA, CDR2 FQGNSA, per germline. CDR3 DNA: TGTGCCAGCAGCTTAGTAGGGACAGTTTTATACGAGCAGTACTTC. Translated: CASSLVGTVLYEQYF.

The chain couples TRBV15 to TRBJ2-1; TRBD2 agrees at 12 bases. V lost 6 bases, J lost 0 bases, and 6 bases stayed unmatched. This CDR3 spans 17 amino acids. Germline V gene lookup returns CDR1 LNHNV and CDR2 YYDKDF (reference sequence). The CDR3 here is CATSSTSGRPSYNEQFF. The CDR3 DNA reads TGTGCCACCAGTAGTACTAGCGGGAGGCCCTCCTACAATGAGCAGTTCTTC.

The CDR3 DNA follows: TGTGCCAGCAGCCCTAGAGCAGTGAACACTGAAGCTTTCTTT. This encodes CASSPRAVNTEAFF. The rearrangement links TRBV3-1 (or the pseudogene TRBV3-2) to TRBJ1-1; D call uncertain. The CDR3 covers 14 residues. Germline CDR1 is LGHDT and CDR2 is YNNKEL (reference sequence). V dropped 4 bases and J dropped 0 bases, with 9 bases sitting between them.

The rearrangement joins TRBV6-5 to TRBJ1-5; 7 bases align to TRBD1. CDR3 length: 15 residues. Losses at the gene ends were 6 bases for V and 4 bases for J; bases not matched to a gene: 9. The germline gives CDR1 MNHEY, CDR2 SVGAGI. DNA for the CDR3: TGTGCCAGCAGGAAACTACAGGGGTCAAATCAGCCCCAGCATTTT. It translates to CASRKLQGSNQPQHF.

The chain joins TRBV6-1 to TRBJ1-1, with TRBD1 matching over 7 bases. V lost 4 bases, J lost 4 bases, and 12 bases stayed unmatched. The CDR3 runs 16 residues. The germline CDR1 and CDR2 sequences are MNHNS and SASEGT. The DNA of the CDR3 is TGTGCCAGCAGTGCGACAGGGTTCGGGGTCGGCACTGAAGCTTTCTTT. This translates into CASSATGFGVGTEAFF.

V is TRBV7-9 and J is TRBJ1-4; TRBD1 might be the D (6 bases). The CDR3 extends over 14 amino acids. Looked up from germline, CDR1 is SEHNR and CDR2 is FQNEAQ (reference sequence). V was pared by 5 bases and J by 7 bases, with 14 bases between. This chain's CDR3 is CASSRQVGGEKLFF. The CDR3 DNA reads as TGTGCCAGCAGCCGACAGGTCGGCGGTGAAAAACTGTTTTTT.

The chain joins TRBV9 to TRBJ2-2; D possibly corresponds to TRBD2 (6 bases). Germline-derived CDR1 and CDR2 are SGDLS and YYNGEE. V was trimmed by 3 bases and J by 0 bases, leaving 12 bases between them. The CDR3 totals 16 residues. The CDR3 sequence is CASSAGGGTNTGELFF. The DNA for the CDR3 is TGTGCCAGCAGCGCCGGGGGAGGTACGAACACCGGGGAGCTGTTTTTT. The whole variable domain, filled in from reference TRBV9 and TRBJ2-2, reads DSGVTQTPKHLITATGQRVTLRCSPRSGDLSVYWYQQSLDQGLQFLIQYYNGEERAKGNILERFSAQQFPDLHSELNLSSLELGDSALYFCASSAGGGTNTGELFFGEGSRLTVL.

This clone was observed a handful of times. This chain connects TRBV6-5 to TRBJ1-6, with TRBD1 identical over 9 bases. Germline CDR1 and CDR2: MNHEY and SVGAGI. The CDR3 has 16 amino acids. Trimming at V came to 0 bases and at J to 8 bases, leaving 5 bases not matched to a gene. CDR3 sequence reads: CASSYSNRQGDSPLHF. CDR3 sequence (DNA): TGTGCCAGCAGTTACTCGAACCGACAGGGGGATTCACCCCTCCACTTT.

There are a few counts of this clone. V is TRBV5-6 and J is TRBJ2-7, with D perhaps TRBD1 (5 bases). V shed 2 bases and J shed 2 bases, with 14 bases lying between them. Germline V gene lookup returns CDR1 SGHDT and CDR2 YYEEEE. The CDR3 has 15 amino acids. This chain's CDR3 is CASSFSPDRTYEQYF. DNA for the CDR3: TGTGCCAGCAGCTTTAGCCCCGACAGAACCTACGAGCAGTACTTC.

Only one count was recorded for this clone. CDR3 region: CASSGQGREEAFF. The DNA for the CDR3 is TGTGCCAGCAGCGGACAGGGCCGGGAGGAAGCTTTCTTT. The V gene is TRBV9, the J gene TRBJ1-1; 7 bases map to TRBD1. CDR1 and CDR2 from the germline V gene are SGDLS and YYNGEE. Unmatched junction bases numbered 7, after V lost 3 bases and J lost 8 bases. The CDR3 is 13 amino acids.

The chain recombines TRBV6-5 with TRBJ2-7; the D gene is possibly TRBD2 (5 bases). CDR3 length equals 12 residues. CDR1 and CDR2 from the germline V gene are MNHEY and SVGAGI. Trimming removed 6 bases from V and 2 bases from J, with 8 bases in between. CDR3 coding DNA: TGTGCCAGCAGGGTGGGAGCCTACGAGCAGTACTTC. Its translation: CASRVGAYEQYF.

The chain employs TRBV9 and TRBJ2-3, with a weak D call TRBD2 (6 bases). Trimming cost V 4 bases and J 0 bases, with 15 bases left between them. The length of the CDR3 is 16 residues. Germline CDR1 SGDLS, CDR2 YYNGEE. The DNA of the CDR3 is TGTGCCAGCAGCCCCCCCCGAGCGGGTAGCACAGATACGCAGTATTTT. The encoded protein is CASSPPRAGSTDTQYF.

The V call is TRBV30, the J call TRBJ1-2; TRBD1 is a possible D gene (5 bases). There are 14 residues in the CDR3. The V and J ends lost 2 bases and 6 bases respectively, with 16 bases between them. CDR1 and CDR2 (germline): GTSNPN, SVGIG (reference sequence). CDR3 bases: TGTGCCTGGAGTCGGGGGGGTCGGTGGGATGGCTACACCTTC. Protein product: CAWSRGGRWDGYTF. Drawing the rest from reference TRBV30 and TRBJ1-2, the complete variable domain is SQTIHQWPATLVQPVGSPLSLECTVEGTSNPNLYWYRQAAGRGLQLLFYSVGIGQISSEVPQNLSASRPQDRQFILSSKKLLLSDSGFYLCAWSRGGRWDGYTFGSGTRLTVV.

This clone was seen only once. The gene calls are TRBV10-2 and TRBJ2-1; 10 bases align to TRBD2. The CDR3 has 14 amino acids. V gave up 6 bases and J gave up 14 bases; unmatched junction bases: 13. Germline V gene lookup returns CDR1 WSHSY and CDR2 SAAADI. CDR3 region: CASRGAGGPFGEFF. In DNA form, the CDR3 reads TGCGCCAGCAGGGGAGCGGGAGGGCCGTTTGGGGAGTTCTTC.

Comments on this clone: At the DNA level, this CDR3 is encoded by other sequences in the same sample as well. The chain combines TRBV9 with TRBJ2-7; 8 nucleotides align to TRBD2. The germline gives CDR1 SGDLS, CDR2 YYNGEE. The V segment lost 0 bases and the J segment 3 bases; nucleotides outside the gene matches: 5. This CDR3 is 15 amino acids long. In nucleotides, the CDR3 is TGTGCCAGCAGCGTAGGTACTAGCGGAATCTACGAGCAGTACTTC. Translated: CASSVGTSGIYEQYF.

The V call is TRBV29-1, the J call TRBJ1-2, with TRBD1 matching over 8 bases. The CDR3 length is 14 residues. CDR1 is SQVTM, CDR2 ANQGSEA, per germline. V trimming: 3 bases; J trimming: 4 bases; junction bases outside the gene matches: 7. The CDR3 protein is CSVDWGTGPYGYTF. Here the CDR3 DNA reads TGCAGCGTTGATTGGGGGACAGGACCCTATGGCTACACCTTC.

This chain connects TRBV29-1 to TRBJ1-1; 7 nucleotides align to TRBD1. The CDR3 is 12 residues long. V shed 7 bases, J shed 4 bases, and the junction held 6 bases outside the gene matches. The germline CDR1 and CDR2 sequences are SQVTM and ANQGSEA. The CDR3 DNA sequence: TGCAGCGGGGGACAGCCCGCCACTGAAGCTTTCTTT. This gives the protein CSGGQPATEAFF.

V and J are TRBV6-1 and TRBJ2-2, with TRBD1 identical over 8 bases. The V and J ends lost 3 bases and 2 bases, in that order; junction bases with no gene match: 5. This CDR3 is built from 16 residues. Germline V gene lookup returns CDR1 MNHNS and CDR2 SASEGT. CDR3 in amino acids: CASSEATGDNTGELFF. In DNA form, the CDR3 reads TGTGCCAGCAGTGAGGCGACAGGGGACAACACCGGGGAGCTGTTTTTT.

The chain uses TRBV10-3 and TRBJ2-7; TRBD2 is a possible D gene (5 bases). V lost 3 bases to trimming and J lost 2 bases, with 14 bases between them. CDR1 ENHRY and CDR2 SYGVKD come from the germline V gene. The CDR3 covers 15 residues. The CDR3 reads CAISDSGLDTYEQYF. The CDR3 nucleotides read TGTGCCATCAGTGACTCCGGACTTGACACCTACGAGCAGTACTTC.

This sequence joins TRBV5-1 and TRBJ2-7; TRBD1 matches 10 bases. CDR1 and CDR2 from the germline V gene are SGHRS and YFSETQ. Trimming at V came to 4 bases and at J to 0 bases, leaving 4 bases not matched to a gene. The length of the CDR3 is 15 residues. The CDR3 DNA sequence: TGCGCCAGCAGCACGGACAGGGGGTACTCCTACGAGCAGTACTTC. This sequence encodes CASSTDRGYSYEQYF.

This chain links TRBV6-5 with TRBJ2-1; a possible D gene is TRBD1 (5 bases). Per germline, CDR1 MNHEY and CDR2 SVGAGI. The CDR3 totals 14 residues. Between the trimmed V and J ends, which lost 5 bases and 0 bases, there was a span of 8 bases. DNA of the CDR3: TGTGCCAGCAGTCCGACAGCCTCCTACAATGAGCAGTTCTTC. It translates to CASSPTASYNEQFF.